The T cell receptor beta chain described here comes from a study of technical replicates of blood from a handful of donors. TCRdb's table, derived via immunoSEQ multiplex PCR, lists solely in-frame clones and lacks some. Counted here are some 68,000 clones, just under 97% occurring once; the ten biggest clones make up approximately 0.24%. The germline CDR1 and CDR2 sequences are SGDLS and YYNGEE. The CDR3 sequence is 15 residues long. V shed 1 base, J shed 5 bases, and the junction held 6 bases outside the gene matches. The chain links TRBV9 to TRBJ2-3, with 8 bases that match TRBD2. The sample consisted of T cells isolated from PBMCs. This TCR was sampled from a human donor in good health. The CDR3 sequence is CASSVQAGVVDTQYF. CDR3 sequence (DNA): TGTGCCAGCAGCGTACAAGCGGGAGTGGTAGATACGCAGTATTTT.